A single sample is the source of the 30 T cell receptor beta chains below, sequenced in a study of T-cell memory formation after mild COVID-19. TCRdb recomputed calls from the 5' RACE reads with MiXCR, one row per CDR3 protein. Counted here are roughly 100,000 distinct CDR3 sequences, 9.5% to 15% occurring once; the ten biggest clones make up around 27%. The sample consisted of PBMCs or a T cell subset sorted from them (not recorded which). These receptor sequences come from an adult woman who had mild COVID-19 (a few samples of this study predate the infection). Cell type and time point are not known.

This clonotype was found many times. This chain links TRBV6-6 with TRBJ2-7; D perhaps matches TRBD2 (5 bases). The CDR3 loop spans 16 amino acids. Germline CDR1 reads MNHNY; CDR2 reads SVGAGI (reference sequence). The germline V and J ends were trimmed by 7 bases and 6 bases, with 25 bases remaining between them. CDR3 sequence reads: CASTSSPGLRASEQYF. The CDR3 DNA reads TGTGCCAGCACCTCCTCCCCGGGATTAAGGGCGTCCGAGCAGTACTTC.

The rearrangement links TRBV30 to TRBJ2-2, with 11 bases lining up with TRBD2. The CDR3 loop spans 15 amino acids. Germline-derived CDR1 and CDR2 are GTSNPN and SVGIG (reference sequence). V lost 1 base and J lost 6; bases outside the gene matches: 4. The CDR3 DNA reads as TGTGCCTGGAGTGCTAGCGGGAGGTTGTCCGGGGAGCTGTTTTTT. Translated, it gives CAWSASGRLSGELFF.

This clonotype was seen ten or more times. The chain uses TRBV12-5 and TRBJ2-1, with D perhaps TRBD1 or TRBD2 (5 bases each). The V gene's germline CDR1 is LGHNT and CDR2 FRNRAP. This CDR3 has 12 amino acids. The ends were cut back, 3 bases at V and 9 bases at J, with 9 bases in the middle. The CDR3 DNA is TGTGCTAGTGGTTTCCCCGGGACTGAGCAGTTCTTC. It specifies CASGFPGTEQFF.

This clonotype was recorded many times. The gene calls are TRBV7-2 and TRBJ2-1; D is uncertain. Germline loops: CDR1 SGHTA, CDR2 FQGNSA. V was clipped by 1 base and J by 0 bases, with 1 base between them. The CDR3 is 13 amino acids. CDR3 nucleotide sequence: TGTGCCAGCAGCTTAGTCTCCTACAATGAGCAGTTCTTC. Its translation: CASSLVSYNEQFF. Complete variable domain (other parts from reference TRBV7-2 and TRBJ2-1): GAGVSQSPSNKVTEKGKDVELRCDPISGHTALYWYRQSLGQGLEFLIYFQGNSAPDKSGLPSDRFSAERTGGSVSTLTIQRTQQEDSAVYLCASSLVSYNEQFFGPGTRLTVL.

This chain connects TRBV11-2 to TRBJ2-1; no clear D gene. Germline V gene lookup returns CDR1 SGHAT and CDR2 FQNNGV. V lost 2 bases and J 0 bases, leaving 2 bases between the germline ends. The CDR3 sequence is 13 residues long. DNA for the CDR3: TGTGCCAGCAGCTTAACCTCCTACAATGAGCAGTTCTTC. Protein: CASSLTSYNEQFF.

This clonotype occurred a few times. V gene TRBV10-3 combines with J gene TRBJ2-1; 10 nucleotides agree with TRBD1. CDR3 length: 16 amino acids. Per germline, CDR1 ENHRY and CDR2 SYGVKD. V was pared by 0 bases and J by 6 bases, with 5 bases of the junction left unmatched. CDR3 in amino acids: CAISESRDRGGNEQFF. CDR3 coding DNA: TGTGCCATCAGTGAGTCAAGGGACAGGGGTGGCAATGAGCAGTTCTTC.

A few counts support this clonotype. This chain connects TRBV5-1 to TRBJ2-7; 8 bases agree with TRBD1. V shed 6 bases, J shed 3 bases, and the junction held 8 bases outside the gene matches. The CDR3 spans 14 residues. Germline loops: CDR1 SGHRS, CDR2 YFSETQ. CDR3 DNA sequence: TGCGCCAGCACAAAGGGAACAGGGGGCTACGAGCAGTACTTC. This gives the protein CASTKGTGGYEQYF.

The sample holds a few counts of this clonotype. This rearrangement joins TRBV24-1 to TRBJ2-1; 7 bases match TRBD2. The germline CDR1 and CDR2 sequences are KGHDR and SFDVKD. The CDR3 length is 13 residues. J gave up 6 bases and V 9 bases, and 7 bases lay outside the gene matches. The CDR3, as DNA: TGTGCCACCTTTACCCCGGGGGGCAATGAGCAGTTCTTC. Translating it yields CATFTPGGNEQFF.

This clonotype was recorded a few times. This chain joins TRBV2 and TRBJ2-7; 8 positions match TRBD2. The V and J ends lost 1 base and 0 bases, in that order; junction bases with no gene match: 5. The CDR3 loop spans 16 amino acids. From germline, CDR1 is SNHLY and CDR2 FYNNEI. Here the CDR3 DNA reads TGTGCCAGCAGTGAAGATAGCGGGGATCCCTCCTACGAGCAGTACTTC. Translated, it gives CASSEDSGDPSYEQYF.

The gene calls are TRBV7-9 and TRBJ2-3, with D possibly TRBD2 on 5 matching bases. The V and J ends lost 2 bases and 2 bases respectively, with 8 bases between them. The CDR3 spans 14 residues. CDR1 and CDR2 from the germline V gene are SEHNR and FQNEAQ (reference sequence). The CDR3 region has the DNA TGTGCCAGCAGCTTATACGGGGTCACAGATACGCAGTATTTT. Translating it yields CASSLYGVTDTQYF.

The chain employs TRBV5-1 and TRBJ2-7; possible D gene TRBD1, 6 bases. Germline values: CDR1 SGHRS, CDR2 YFSETQ. Between the trimmed V and J ends, which lost 0 bases and 5 bases, there was a span of 12 bases. The CDR3 sequence is 14 residues long. CDR3 loop: CASSLVNEGDEQYF. The CDR3 nucleotides read TGCGCCAGCAGCTTGGTGAACGAGGGGGACGAGCAGTACTTC.

This clonotype appeared a few times. The chain uses TRBV9 and TRBJ1-2, with D possibly matching TRBD1 (5 bases). Germline V gene lookup returns CDR1 SGDLS and CDR2 YYNGEE. The V end lost 0 bases, the J end lost 5 bases, and 20 bases lay between the germline ends. The CDR3 consists of 17 residues. CDR3 residues: CASSVDSKTMGEYGYTF. DNA of the CDR3: TGTGCCAGCAGCGTAGACTCGAAGACAATGGGGGAATATGGCTACACCTTC.

The V call is TRBV7-3, the J call TRBJ1-2; the D is unclear. The CDR3 loop spans 14 amino acids. The ends were cut back, 4 bases at V and 0 bases at J, with 9 bases in the middle. Looked up from germline, CDR1 is SGHTA and CDR2 is FQGTGA. The DNA of the CDR3 is TGTGCCAGCAGCTCCGACGGCGCTAACTATGGCTACACCTTC. Its translation: CASSSDGANYGYTF.

The chain uses TRBV24-1 and TRBJ2-7; TRBD1 aligns across 8 bases. The CDR3 sequence is 14 residues long. After removal of 1 base from V and 5 bases from J, the junction contained 3 bases not matched to a gene. Germline V gene lookup returns CDR1 KGHDR and CDR2 SFDVKD. Here the CDR3 DNA reads TGTGCCACCAGTGATTTAACAGGGGGGAACGAGCAGTACTTC. This codes for CATSDLTGGNEQYF.

This clonotype was picked up many times. V gene TRBV4-3 combines with J gene TRBJ2-2; D assignment may be TRBD1 or TRBD2 (6 bases each). V lost 0 bases and J 6 bases, leaving 14 bases between the germline ends. Germline values: CDR1 LGHNA, CDR2 YSLEER. The CDR3 is 16 residues long. CDR3 protein: CASSQDLPGEAGELFF. The DNA for the CDR3 is TGCGCCAGCAGCCAAGATCTCCCAGGGGAGGCCGGGGAGCTGTTTTTT.

J is TRBJ2-7 and V is TRBV5-4; perhaps TRBD2 as D (5 bases). The V and J ends lost 5 bases and 3 bases respectively, with 9 bases between them. Germline loops: CDR1 SGHNT, CDR2 YYREEE (reference sequence). The CDR3 is made up of 12 amino acids. CDR3 sequence reads: CASSPGDYEQYF. CDR3 nucleotides: TGTGCCAGCAGTCCCGGGGACTACGAGCAGTACTTC.

Only a few counts were recorded for this clonotype. This chain uses TRBV4-1 with TRBJ2-7; 7 positions match TRBD2. The CDR3 has 14 amino acids. V was clipped by 4 bases and J by 1 base; unmatched bases: 4. Looked up from germline, CDR1 is MGHRA and CDR2 is YSYEKL. The CDR3 region is CASSPTSSSYEQYF. As DNA, the CDR3 is TGCGCCAGCAGCCCGACTAGCAGTTCCTACGAGCAGTACTTC.

The gene calls are TRBV7-8 and TRBJ1-2, with D possibly matching TRBD1 (5 bases). This CDR3 is built from 16 residues. Germline CDR1 is SGHVS and CDR2 is FQNEAQ. With 3 bases removed from V and 2 bases from J, the gap between germline ends came to 16 bases. The CDR3 DNA reads as TGTGCCAGCAGCTTTCCGGGGCAGGAGTCCAACTATGGCTACACCTTC. The encoded protein is CASSFPGQESNYGYTF.

This clonotype was observed a handful of times. V gene TRBV5-1 combines with J gene TRBJ1-1; a weak D match, TRBD1 (5 bases). The germline V gene has CDR1 SGHRS and CDR2 YFSETQ. V was shortened by 5 bases and J by 1 base, with 15 bases between the two germline ends. The CDR3 consists of 15 residues. The CDR3 nucleotides read TGCGCCAGCAGGTCACATGCGGGGCGGAACACTGAAGCTTTCTTT. Protein sequence: CASRSHAGRNTEAFF.

The rearrangement joins TRBV7-3 to TRBJ2-1, with a weak D call TRBD1 (6 bases). The germline gives CDR1 SGHTA, CDR2 FQGTGA. The CDR3 has 15 amino acids. Trimming removed 5 bases at V and 8 bases at J, with 19 bases between. DNA for the CDR3: TGTGCCAGCAGCCCGCAGGGGCACCCCCGGGATGAGCAGTTCTTC. Residues: CASSPQGHPRDEQFF.

This clonotype was recorded at least ten times. The J gene is TRBJ2-3, the V gene TRBV10-2; perhaps TRBD2 as D (5 bases). This CDR3 is built from 14 residues. V lost 6 bases, J lost 3 bases, and 13 bases lay in between. The germline V gene has CDR1 WSHSY and CDR2 SAAADI. The CDR3 is CASSYGVVTDTQYF. CDR3 in DNA: TGCGCCAGCAGCTACGGGGTGGTGACAGATACGCAGTATTTT.

The chain has TRBV10-3 and TRBJ2-7; D gene unclear. The germline V gene encodes CDR1 ENHRY and CDR2 SYGVKD. V lost 2 bases, J lost 5 bases, and 7 bases lay in between. This CDR3 is built from 12 residues. In DNA, the CDR3 is TGTGCCATCAGTGAGGAGGCGGACGAGCAGTACTTC. Protein sequence: CAISEEADEQYF.

This clonotype was detected many times. The gene calls are TRBV13 and TRBJ2-1; 8 bases are a match to TRBD2. There are 15 residues in the CDR3. V lost 0 bases to trimming and J lost 7 bases; unmatched junction nucleotides: 5. The V gene's germline CDR1 is PRHDT and CDR2 FYEKMQ (reference sequence). CDR3 residues: CASSLGLAGQNEQFF. The CDR3 DNA reads TGTGCCAGCAGCTTAGGGCTAGCGGGCCAGAATGAGCAGTTCTTC.

This clonotype turned up a few times. The rearrangement uses TRBV7-6 and TRBJ1-1; TRBD1 aligns across 10 bases. This CDR3 contains 14 residues. V trimming: 5 bases; J trimming: 7 bases; junction bases outside the gene matches: 7. Germline CDR1 SGHVS, CDR2 FNYEAQ. The CDR3 spells CASSPSGQGDEAFF. DNA of the CDR3: TGTGCCAGCAGCCCATCCGGACAGGGGGATGAAGCTTTCTTT.

The chain employs TRBV5-1 and TRBJ2-3; the D is unclear. The length of the CDR3 is 14 residues. V was trimmed by 2 bases and J by 1 base, leaving 8 bases between them. Germline V gene lookup returns CDR1 SGHRS and CDR2 YFSETQ. CDR3 sequence reads: CASSFERGTDTQYF. DNA of the CDR3: TGCGCCAGCAGCTTCGAACGAGGCACAGATACGCAGTATTTT.

This clonotype was seen a handful of times. The chain combines TRBV7-6 with TRBJ2-2, with TRBD2 matching 8 bases. From germline, CDR1 is SGHVS and CDR2 FNYEAQ. The CDR3 runs to 14 residues. Trimming took 7 bases from V and 6 from J; bases not matched to a gene: 7. Written as DNA, the CDR3 is TGTGCCAGCACTCCATCGGGGGGGGCCGGGGAGCTGTTTTTT. It codes for CASTPSGGAGELFF.

CDR3 amino acids: CASSPEVRGRNEAFF. The DNA for the CDR3 is TGTGCCAGCAGTCCGGAGGTACGGGGGAGGAATGAAGCTTTCTTT. The V call is TRBV6-5, the J call TRBJ1-1, with D maybe TRBD1 (5 bases). The CDR3 extends over 15 amino acids. V was pared by 5 bases and J by 7 bases, with 20 bases between. Germline CDR1 reads MNHEY; CDR2 reads SVGAGI.

This clonotype was detected ten times or more. The chain recombines TRBV20-1 with TRBJ1-1, with D perhaps TRBD1 (5 bases). This CDR3 has 13 amino acids. Germline V lookup: CDR1 DFQATT, CDR2 SNEGSKA (reference sequence). Trimming cost V 1 base and J 3 bases, with 9 bases left between them. CDR3 amino acids: CSARGGGDTEAFF. CDR3 coding DNA: TGCAGTGCTAGAGGAGGAGGGGACACTGAAGCTTTCTTT.

V gene TRBV19 combines with J gene TRBJ2-6; perhaps TRBD1 as D (6 bases). Trimming took off 7 bases at V and 1 base at J, with 11 bases between the two ends. The CDR3 consists of 15 residues. CDR1 is LNHDA and CDR2 is SQIVND in the germline V gene (reference sequence). CDR3 loop: CASKDSLSGANVLTF. The CDR3 DNA is TGTGCCAGTAAGGACAGTCTATCTGGGGCCAACGTCCTGACTTTC.

This chain connects TRBV2 to TRBJ2-7; no reliable D call. Germline V gene sequence: CDR1 SNHLY, CDR2 FYNNEI. V was trimmed by 5 bases and J by 2 bases, leaving 10 bases between them. The CDR3 sequence is 13 residues long. Here the CDR3 reads CASSIVVAYEQYF. In nucleotides, the CDR3 is TGTGCCAGCAGTATTGTGGTGGCCTACGAGCAGTACTTC.